This TCR beta chain derives from a study of blood T cell repertoires in COVID-19. Study summary: The United States, Italy and Spain supplied acute and convalescent COVID-19 samples.

A Seattle source enrolled patients during active infection and followed them longitudinally. The CDR3 is 15 amino acids. Unmatched junction bases numbered 8, after V lost 6 bases and J lost 4 bases. Germline loops: CDR1 SGHDT, CDR2 YYEEEE. This clone was observed a few times. Authors' data handling: Amplified reference gene primers provided the basis for estimating nucleated cell counts. Clones were read by immunoSEQ multiplex PCR, and TCRdb kept only the in-frame ones, dropping some. For V, J and clone size, that table is used; D and trimming come from the DNA. The profile shows under 250,000 clones, under 90% of them singletons.

The chain couples TRBV5-6 to TRBJ2-2, with TRBD2 matching over 8 bases. Sequenced sample: peripheral blood. The source is a man aged 45-65 years with COVID-19, enrolled during active disease. This CDR3 reads CASTWGTRITGELFF. Written as DNA, the CDR3 is TGTGCCAGCACCTGGGGGACTAGGATCACCGGGGAGCTGTTTTTT.